This is a list of T cell receptor beta chains from one sample in a study of PD-L1 blockade in urothelial cancer. Produced via immunoSEQ multiplex PCR; TCRdb's table is partial and in-frame only. Among about 17,000 clones listed, about nine tenths were seen once. This sample comprised PBMCs, obtained around atezolizumab (anti-PD-L1) treatment. The receptors originated from a man aged 45-65 years with urothelial cancer. The CDR3 runs from the conserved cysteine through the conserved F or W. The D gene is left open where the match is weak. Where a row states a size, it is once, few, many or the class of an expanded clone; other rows omit it.

cdr3_aa | cdr3_nt | j_call | clone_size | d_call | v_call
CSVGGPRDTGELFF | TGCAGCGTTGGTGGCCCGAGGGACACCGGGGAGCTGTTTTTT | TRBJ2-2 | NA | NA | TRBV29-1
CASSTVSGPGLEAFF | TGTGCCAGCTCCACCGTGTCAGGGCCCGGTTTGGAAGCTTTCTTT | TRBJ1-1 | NA | NA | TRBV27
CASSFAGSSTDTQYF | TGTGCCAGCAGCTTTGCGGGTTCTAGCACAGATACGCAGTATTTT | TRBJ2-3 | NA | NA | TRBV7-8
CASRPDRTGIGELFF | TGTGCCAGCAGACCTGACCGGACAGGGATCGGGGAGCTGTTTTTT | TRBJ2-2 | NA | TRBD1 | TRBV27
CATSSSWGGGSNQPQHF | TGTGCCACCAGCAGCAGTTGGGGGGGAGGGAGCAATCAGCCCCAGCATTTT | TRBJ1-5 | NA | NA | TRBV15
CATDLGKGVGTEAFF | TGTGCCACAGACCTGGGAAAAGGGGTCGGGACTGAAGCTTTCTTT | TRBJ1-1 | NA | NA | TRBV15
CASSGLAGAYEQFF | TGTGCCAGCAGCGGACTAGCGGGAGCCTATGAGCAGTTCTTC | TRBJ2-1 | NA | TRBD2 | TRBV28
CASSTSGSHIADEQFF | TGTGCCAGCAGTACTAGCGGGAGCCATATTGCGGATGAGCAGTTCTTC | TRBJ2-1 | NA | TRBD2 | TRBV9
CASSILGGLSTDTQYF | TGTGCCAGTAGTATACTTGGGGGACTCAGCACAGATACGCAGTATTTT | TRBJ2-3 | NA | NA | TRBV19
CASRRFGNPTEAFF | TGTGCCAGCAGACGATTCGGGAATCCCACTGAAGCTTTCTTT | TRBJ1-1 | NA | NA | TRBV5-4
CASTRTGGTEAFF | TGTGCCAGCACTCGGACAGGGGGCACTGAAGCTTTCTTT | TRBJ1-1 | NA | TRBD1 | TRBV6-1
CASSLGGQGSNEQFF | TGTGCCAGCAGCTTAGGAGGACAGGGCTCTAATGAGCAGTTCTTC | TRBJ2-1 | NA | TRBD1 | TRBV7-2
CASSTGTGDYEQYF | TGTGCCAGCAGTACCGGGACAGGAGACTACGAGCAGTACTTC | TRBJ2-7 | NA | TRBD1 | TRBV2
CASIMLQGRNTEAFF | TGTGCCAGCATCATGCTACAGGGGAGGAACACTGAAGCTTTCTTT | TRBJ1-1 | NA | TRBD1 | TRBV27
CASSPWASHNTGELFF | TGTGCCAGCAGCCCCTGGGCTAGCCATAACACCGGGGAGCTGTTTTTT | TRBJ2-2 | NA | NA | TRBV27
CASSSGTGNHEQYF | TGTGCCAGCTCATCCGGGACAGGGAACCACGAGCAGTACTTC | TRBJ2-7 | NA | TRBD1 | TRBV18
CASRIAGALPGDTQYF | TGTGCCAGCAGAATAGCGGGAGCTTTGCCAGGGGATACGCAGTATTTT | TRBJ2-3 | NA | TRBD2 | TRBV5-4
CATLRGGNYGYTF | TGTGCCACCCTGAGAGGGGGTAACTATGGCTACACCTTC | TRBJ1-2 | NA | NA | TRBV5-4
CASSLVPFSSYNSPLHF | TGTGCCAGCAGCTTGGTCCCGTTTAGCTCCTATAATTCACCCCTCCACTTT | TRBJ1-6 | NA | NA | TRBV5-8
CASSPGGTVNEQFF | TGTGCCAGCAGCCCGGGGGGGACTGTCAATGAGCAGTTCTTC | TRBJ2-1 | NA | TRBD2 | TRBV11-3
CASSQDDFSGQPQHF | TGCGCCAGCAGCCAAGATGATTTTTCGGGTCAGCCCCAGCATTTT | TRBJ1-5 | NA | NA | TRBV4-1
CASSDGQVRYGYTF | TGTGCCAGCAGTGACGGCCAGGTTCGTTATGGCTACACCTTC | TRBJ1-2 | few | NA | TRBV25-1
CASSPGASTDTQYF | TGTGCCAGCAGCCCCGGAGCAAGCACAGATACGCAGTATTTT | TRBJ2-3 | NA | NA | TRBV11-3
CASSILGQFLARARGYTF | TGTGCCAGTAGTATTCTGGGACAGTTTTTGGCCCGCGCCCGGGGCTACACCTTC | TRBJ1-2 | NA | TRBD1 | TRBV19
CASSYSFRPEDTQYF | TGTGCCAGCAGTTACTCCTTCAGACCGGAGGATACGCAGTATTTT | TRBJ2-3 | NA | NA | TRBV6-6
CASSVAATQETQYF | TGTGCCAGCAGCGTAGCCGCGACACAAGAGACCCAGTACTTC | TRBJ2-5 | NA | NA | TRBV9
CASTQGGGGANVLTF | TGTGCCAGCACCCAAGGGGGGGGTGGGGCCAACGTCCTGACTTTC | TRBJ2-6 | few | NA | TRBV6-5
CASSPRGAGELFF | TGCGCCAGCAGTCCCAGGGGTGCCGGGGAGCTGTTTTTT | TRBJ2-2 | NA | NA | TRBV10-1
CASKASGTYNEQFF | TGTGCCAGCAAAGCTAGCGGGACCTACAATGAGCAGTTCTTC | TRBJ2-1 | NA | TRBD2 | TRBV7-9
CASSLLRLAGRFPGANVLTF | TGTGCCAGCAGTTTACTCCGACTAGCGGGACGATTCCCTGGGGCCAACGTCCTGACTTTC | TRBJ2-6 | few | TRBD2 | TRBV28
CASSPGGVEAFF | TGTGCCAGCAGCCCCGGGGGGGTTGAAGCTTTCTTT | TRBJ1-1 | few | NA | TRBV9
CASSLDPPGQGATDTQYF | TGTGCCAGCAGCTTAGACCCGCCGGGACAGGGGGCAACAGATACGCAGTATTTT | TRBJ2-3 | NA | TRBD1 | TRBV11-2
CASTVTGAAGNTIYF | TGTGCCAGTACCGTGACAGGGGCGGCTGGAAACACCATATATTTT | TRBJ1-3 | NA | TRBD1 | TRBV19
CASSLRGRAGNEQFF | TGTGCCAGCAGTTTACGCGGGAGGGCCGGAAATGAGCAGTTCTTC | TRBJ2-1 | once | TRBD2 | TRBV27
CASSPITEAKNIQYF | TGTGCCAGCAGTCCCATCACAGAGGCCAAAAACATTCAGTACTTC | TRBJ2-4 | NA | NA | TRBV27
CASSHRTSGGWNEQFF | TGTGCCAGCAGCCATCGGACTAGCGGGGGGTGGAATGAGCAGTTCTTC | TRBJ2-1 | NA | TRBD2 | TRBV7-9
CASSLSRGYTEAFF | TGTGCTAGCAGCTTATCAAGGGGTTACACTGAAGCTTTCTTT | TRBJ1-1 | NA | NA | TRBV7-7
CASSHTSSREQFF | TGCGCCAGCAGCCATACTAGTTCTAGGGAGCAGTTCTTC | TRBJ2-1 | NA | NA | TRBV4-3
CASNKGGGGGTQYF | TGTGCCAGCAACAAAGGGGGGGGAGGTGGGACCCAGTACTTC | TRBJ2-5 | NA | NA | TRBV2
CASSIMVGGTSGKLYEQYF | TGTGCCAGTAGTATTATGGTAGGCGGGACTAGCGGGAAACTCTACGAGCAGTACTTC | TRBJ2-7 | NA | TRBD2 | TRBV19
CASRGQGATDTQYF | TGTGCTAGTCGGGGACAGGGAGCCACAGATACGCAGTATTTT | TRBJ2-3 | NA | TRBD1 | TRBV12-5
CASSQGTSGGAPSHEQFF | TGTGCCAGCAGCCAAGGTACTAGCGGGGGCGCCCCCTCCCATGAGCAGTTCTTC | TRBJ2-1 | NA | TRBD2 | TRBV4-2
CASGLGGNYEQYF | TGTGCTAGTGGTTTGGGCGGGAACTACGAGCAGTACTTC | TRBJ2-7 | NA | NA | TRBV12-5
CASAPPGQGSTDTQYF | TGTGCCAGCGCCCCTCCGGGACAGGGATCCACAGATACGCAGTATTTT | TRBJ2-3 | NA | TRBD1 | TRBV5-4
CASSDLAAVSTDTQYF | TGTGCCAGCAGTGACCTAGCGGCCGTTAGCACAGATACGCAGTATTTT | TRBJ2-3 | NA | TRBD2 | TRBV2